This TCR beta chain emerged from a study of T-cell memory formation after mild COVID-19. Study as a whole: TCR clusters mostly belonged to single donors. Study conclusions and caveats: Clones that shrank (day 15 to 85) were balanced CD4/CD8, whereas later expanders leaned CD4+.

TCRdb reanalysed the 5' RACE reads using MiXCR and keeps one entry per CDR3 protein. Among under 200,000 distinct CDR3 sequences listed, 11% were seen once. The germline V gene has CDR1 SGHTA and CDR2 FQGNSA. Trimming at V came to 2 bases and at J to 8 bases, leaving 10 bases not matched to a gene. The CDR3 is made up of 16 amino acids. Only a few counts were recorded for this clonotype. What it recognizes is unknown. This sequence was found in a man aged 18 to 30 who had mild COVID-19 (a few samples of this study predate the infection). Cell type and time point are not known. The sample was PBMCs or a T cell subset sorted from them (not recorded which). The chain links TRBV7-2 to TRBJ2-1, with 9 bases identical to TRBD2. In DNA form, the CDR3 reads TGTGCCAGCAGCTTACTTGCGGGGGGGCCTCGGTATGAGCAGTTCTTC. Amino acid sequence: CASSLLAGGPRYEQFF.